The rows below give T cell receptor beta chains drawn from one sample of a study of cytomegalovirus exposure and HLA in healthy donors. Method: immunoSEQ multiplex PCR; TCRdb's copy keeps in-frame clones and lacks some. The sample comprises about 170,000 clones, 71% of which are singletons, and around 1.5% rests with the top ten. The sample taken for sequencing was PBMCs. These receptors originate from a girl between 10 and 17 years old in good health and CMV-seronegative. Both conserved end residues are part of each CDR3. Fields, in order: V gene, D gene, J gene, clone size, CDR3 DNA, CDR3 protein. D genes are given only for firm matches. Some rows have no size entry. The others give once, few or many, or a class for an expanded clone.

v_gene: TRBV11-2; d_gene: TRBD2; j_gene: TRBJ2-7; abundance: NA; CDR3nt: TGTGCCAGCAGGTCACTAGCGGGGGGGTCCCCCTACGAGCAGTACTTC; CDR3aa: CASRSLAGGSPYEQYF
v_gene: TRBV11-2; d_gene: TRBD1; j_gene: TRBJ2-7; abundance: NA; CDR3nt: TGTGCCAGCAGCCCCGGACAGGGTTGGGAGCAGTACTTC; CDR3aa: CASSPGQGWEQYF
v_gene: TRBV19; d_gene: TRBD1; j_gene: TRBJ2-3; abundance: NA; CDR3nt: TGTGCCAGTACCCCGGACAGGGCAGATACGCAGTATTTT; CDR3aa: CASTPDRADTQYF
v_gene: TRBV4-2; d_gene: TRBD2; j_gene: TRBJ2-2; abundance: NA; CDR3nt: TGTGCCAGCAGCCAAGACCCAGCGGGGGGTTACACCGGGGAGCTGTTTTTT; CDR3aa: CASSQDPAGGYTGELFF
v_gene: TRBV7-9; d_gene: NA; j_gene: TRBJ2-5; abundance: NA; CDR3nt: TGTGCCAGCAGCTTAATAGGGGCTCAAGAGACCCAGTACTTC; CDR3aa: CASSLIGAQETQYF
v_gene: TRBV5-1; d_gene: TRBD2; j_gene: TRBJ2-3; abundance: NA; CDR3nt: TGCGCCAGCACCGGGGGGGGGAGCACAGATACGCAGTATTTT; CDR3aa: CASTGGGSTDTQYF
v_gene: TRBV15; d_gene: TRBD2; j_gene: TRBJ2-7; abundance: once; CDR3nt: TGTGCCACCAGCAGAGTGGCGGGACTAGGCGACGAGCAGTACTTC; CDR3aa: CATSRVAGLGDEQYF
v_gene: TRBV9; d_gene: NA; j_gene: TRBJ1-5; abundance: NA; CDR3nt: TGTGCCAGCAGCGTATTCGGAGATCAGCCCCAGCATTTT; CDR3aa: CASSVFGDQPQHF
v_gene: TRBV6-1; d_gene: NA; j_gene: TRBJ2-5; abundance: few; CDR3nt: TGTGCCAGCAGTGAAGGGTTGGGGCGGGAGACCCAGTACTTC; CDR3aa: CASSEGLGRETQYF
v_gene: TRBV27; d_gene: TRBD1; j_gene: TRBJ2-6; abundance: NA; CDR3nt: TGTGCCAGCAGTTCCCCTGCGGCTAGACAGGGCCCTGGGGCCAACGTCCTGACTTTC; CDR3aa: CASSSPAARQGPGANVLTF
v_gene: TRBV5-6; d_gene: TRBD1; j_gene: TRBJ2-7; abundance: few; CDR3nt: TGTGCCAGCAGCCTGACCGGGACAGGGACCTACGAGCAGTACTTC; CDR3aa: CASSLTGTGTYEQYF
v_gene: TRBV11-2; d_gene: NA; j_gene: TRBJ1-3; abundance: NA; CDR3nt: TGTGCCAGCAGCTTACAGAGGGCCTGGGAACATTTT; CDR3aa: CASSLQRAWEHF
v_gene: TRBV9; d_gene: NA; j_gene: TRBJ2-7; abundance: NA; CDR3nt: TGTGCCAGCAGCCCTAAAACAGGGAATCACGAGCAGTACTTC; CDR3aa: CASSPKTGNHEQYF
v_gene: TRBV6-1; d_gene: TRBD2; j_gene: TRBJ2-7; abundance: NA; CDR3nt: TGTGCCAGCGCTCGGGGGGCCTACGAGCAGTACTTC; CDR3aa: CASARGAYEQYF
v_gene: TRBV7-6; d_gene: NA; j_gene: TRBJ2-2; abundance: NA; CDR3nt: TGTGCCAGCAGCTTAGGCTCTAGCACCGGGGAGCTGTTTTTT; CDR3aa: CASSLGSSTGELFF
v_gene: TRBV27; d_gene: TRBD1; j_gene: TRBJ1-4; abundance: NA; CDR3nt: TGTGCCAGCAGTTTATCGTTGGACAGGGTAGAGAAGGAAAAACTGTTTTTT; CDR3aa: CASSLSLDRVEKEKLFF
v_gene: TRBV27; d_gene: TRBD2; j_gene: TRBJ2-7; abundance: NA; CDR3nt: TGTGCCAGCACCTCCCTAGCGGGGGGCCTCGAGCAGTACTTC; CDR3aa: CASTSLAGGLEQYF
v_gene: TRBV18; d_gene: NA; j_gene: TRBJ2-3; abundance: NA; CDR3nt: TGTGCCAGCTCATTCTACACAGATACGCAGTATTTT; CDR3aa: CASSFYTDTQYF